This TCR beta chain was profiled in a study of response to subunit inactivated influenza vaccine. Study observations and caveats: It was the authors' suggestion that each seasonal influenza vaccination recruits few new T cells.

About this clonotype: As yet, its antigen is unknown.

V gave up 5 bases and J gave up 6 bases; unmatched junction bases: 21. The germline V gene encodes CDR1 DFQATT and CDR2 SNEGSKA (reference sequence). There are 17 residues in the CDR3. A single record per CDR3 protein comes from TCRdb applying MiXCR to the RT-PCR reads. Of 500,000 to 600,000 distinct CDR3 sequences in the sample, approximately 7.7% were seen once. The clonotype originates from a man aged 50 to 75 who received an inactivated influenza vaccine. The sequencing used PBMCs from blood, collected less than 30 months after vaccination. The rearrangement uses TRBV20-1 and TRBJ2-7; 8 nucleotides align to TRBD2. In DNA, the CDR3 is TGCAGTGCTGGTGGGGCCACAAGCGGGAGCAAAGGCGGCGAGCAGTACTTC. It specifies CSAGGATSGSKGGEQYF.